Below are 6 T cell receptor beta chains sequenced from a single sample in a study of T cells after yellow fever vaccination. TCRdb analysed the 5' RACE reads with MiXCR anew, one entry per CDR3 protein. The table includes a few hundred thousand distinct CDR3 sequences, under 14% detected once. The sequencing here drew on PBMCs, taken on the day of the first yellow fever vaccination. These receptors came from a man in his late teens or twenties who received the YFV17D yellow fever vaccine.

This clonotype was detected a few times. The J gene is TRBJ1-5, the V gene TRBV30; D is uncertain. V shed 0 bases and J shed 3 bases, with 9 bases lying between them. The CDR3 contains 14 residues. Germline-derived CDR1 and CDR2 are GTSNPN and SVGIG (reference sequence). Written as DNA, the CDR3 is TGTGCCTGGAGTGTACATTGGGCCAATCAGCCCCAGCATTTT. Translated: CAWSVHWANQPQHF.

This rearrangement joins TRBV5-8 to TRBJ2-5, with D unclear. The length of the CDR3 is 13 residues. V lost 1 base to trimming and J lost 2 bases, with 6 bases between them. In germline, CDR1 is SGHTS, CDR2 YDEGEE. CDR3 sequence: CASSLKRQETQYF. The CDR3 DNA sequence: TGTGCCAGCAGCTTGAAGAGGCAAGAGACCCAGTACTTC.

This chain uses TRBV30 with TRBJ1-1; no clear D. CDR1 is GTSNPN, CDR2 SVGIG, per germline (reference sequence). There are 13 residues in the CDR3. The germline V and J ends were trimmed by 3 bases and 4 bases, with 12 bases remaining between them. CDR3 in amino acids: CAWRTFGSTEAFF. The CDR3 DNA reads TGTGCCTGGAGGACATTCGGTAGCACTGAAGCTTTCTTT.

This clonotype has more than one count but fewer than ten. This chain links TRBV5-1 with TRBJ2-2; D is possibly TRBD1 or TRBD2 (5 bases each). The germline V gene encodes CDR1 SGHRS and CDR2 YFSETQ. This CDR3 is 13 amino acids long. Trimming shortened V by 4 bases and J by 7 bases, and 11 bases separated the two germline ends. The CDR3 here is CASSTGPLGELFF. CDR3 bases: TGCGCCAGCAGCACGGGGCCCCTCGGGGAGCTGTTTTTT. Complete variable domain (other parts from reference TRBV5-1 and TRBJ2-2): KAGVTQTPRYLIKTRGQQVTLSCSPISGHRSVSWYQQTPGQGLQFLFEYFSETQRNKGNFPGRFSGRQFSNSRSEMNVSTLELGDSALYLCASSTGPLGELFFGEGSRLTVL.

The J gene is TRBJ1-3, the V gene TRBV7-3; D remains ambiguous. The CDR3 sequence is 17 residues long. Germline V gives CDR1 SGHTA, CDR2 FQGTGA. With 1 base removed from V and 3 bases from J, the gap between germline ends came to 16 bases. CDR3 protein: CASSLICTIQLGNTIYF. For the CDR3, the DNA is TGTGCCAGCAGCTTAATTTGTACGATCCAGCTTGGAAACACCATATATTTT.

J is TRBJ2-1 and V is TRBV6-2 or TRBV6-3; 8 bases agree with TRBD1. Germline-derived CDR1 and CDR2 are MNHEY and SVGEGT. J was trimmed by 7 bases and V by 5 bases; bases with no gene match: 4. This CDR3 spans 13 amino acids. In nucleotides, the CDR3 is TGTGCCAGCAGTGACAGGGGTGGGAATGAGCAGTTCTTC. It yields the protein CASSDRGGNEQFF.